The rows below give T cell receptor beta chains drawn from one sample of a study. TCRdb used MiXCR to reprocess the 5' RACE reads, holding one entry per CDR3 protein. The top ten clones hold approximately 2.5% of a sample with roughly 54,000 distinct CDR3 sequences, roughly 18% of them seen once. Material: naive CD4+ T cells sorted from blood. All receptors derive from a female donor with breast cancer. Both conserved end residues are part of each CDR3. The order of the fields is V gene, clone size, J gene, D gene, CDR3 DNA, CDR3 protein. D genes are given only for firm matches. Size is omitted from some rows. Given values are once, few, many or a class for expanded clones.

v_gene: TRBV28; abundance: few; j_gene: TRBJ1-6; d_gene: -; CDR3nt: TGTGCCGAGGGAACGGGAAATTCACCCCTCCACTTT; CDR3aa: CAEGTGNSPLHF
v_gene: TRBV27; abundance: few; j_gene: TRBJ2-2; d_gene: TRBD1; CDR3nt: TGTGCCAGCAGCCTTGACAGGGTTTTGGGGGAGCTGTTTTTT; CDR3aa: CASSLDRVLGELFF
v_gene: TRBV7-2; abundance: many; j_gene: TRBJ2-1; d_gene: TRBD1; CDR3nt: TGTGCCAGCAGCTTAGAGGGACAGGTAGGAAATGAGCAGTTCTTC; CDR3aa: CASSLEGQVGNEQFF
v_gene: TRBV5-1; abundance: -; j_gene: TRBJ1-2; d_gene: TRBD1; CDR3nt: TGCGCCATCAGCTTGGGACAGGGCGGCTATGGCTACACCTTC; CDR3aa: CAISLGQGGYGYTF
v_gene: TRBV4-1; abundance: few; j_gene: TRBJ1-4; d_gene: -; CDR3nt: TGCGCCAGCAGCCAGTCGGGGGGACGTGGTGAAAAACTGTTTTTT; CDR3aa: CASSQSGGRGEKLFF
v_gene: TRBV7-8; abundance: few; j_gene: TRBJ1-2; d_gene: TRBD1; CDR3nt: TGTGCCAGCAGCTTAGCCGGGACAGGGGGCAATGGCTACACCTTC; CDR3aa: CASSLAGTGGNGYTF
v_gene: TRBV7-2; abundance: many; j_gene: TRBJ2-2; d_gene: -; CDR3nt: TGTGCCAGCAGCTTCACCGGCACCGGGGAGCTGTTTTTT; CDR3aa: CASSFTGTGELFF
v_gene: TRBV20-1; abundance: few; j_gene: TRBJ2-5; d_gene: -; CDR3nt: TGCAGTGCTAGAGTTAGCGGTTTGGAGACCCAGTACTTC; CDR3aa: CSARVSGLETQYF
v_gene: TRBV25-1; abundance: many; j_gene: TRBJ1-5; d_gene: -; CDR3nt: TGTGCCAGCAGGGGCCCAGGCCAGCCCCAGCATTTT; CDR3aa: CASRGPGQPQHF
v_gene: TRBV7-9; abundance: few; j_gene: TRBJ2-1; d_gene: TRBD2; CDR3nt: TGTGCCAGCAGTCGGACTAGCGGGAGCTTAAACAATGAGCAGTTCTTC; CDR3aa: CASSRTSGSLNNEQFF
v_gene: TRBV10-3; abundance: -; j_gene: TRBJ2-7; d_gene: TRBD2; CDR3nt: TGTGCCACCTCCCGGGCTAGCGGGGCTGAGGAGCAGTACTTC; CDR3aa: CATSRASGAEEQYF
v_gene: TRBV5-5; abundance: few; j_gene: TRBJ1-1; d_gene: -; CDR3nt: TGTGCCAGCAGCTTGTTCCGCGCGGAGAACACTGAAGCTTTCTTT; CDR3aa: CASSLFRAENTEAFF
v_gene: TRBV7-9; abundance: many; j_gene: TRBJ2-3; d_gene: -; CDR3nt: TGTGCCAGCAGCACTATCGTGGATACGCAGTATTTT; CDR3aa: CASSTIVDTQYF
v_gene: TRBV5-1; abundance: few; j_gene: TRBJ2-1; d_gene: -; CDR3nt: TGCGCCAGCAGCCCACATGGTCGCCTATGGGACTACAATGAGCAGTTCTTC; CDR3aa: CASSPHGRLWDYNEQFF
v_gene: TRBV6-1; abundance: -; j_gene: TRBJ1-4; d_gene: -; CDR3nt: TGTGCCAGCAGTGAATCGGGCAGAAGAAATGAAAAACTGCTTTTT; CDR3aa: CASSESGRRNEKLLF
v_gene: TRBV7-2; abundance: -; j_gene: TRBJ2-1; d_gene: -; CDR3nt: TGTGCCAGCAGCGAGACGGGACTCAGATACAATGAGCAGTTCTTC; CDR3aa: CASSETGLRYNEQFF
v_gene: TRBV12-3/TRBV12-4; abundance: few; j_gene: TRBJ1-1; d_gene: -; CDR3nt: TGTGCCAGCAGTTTAACCAGGGTGAACACTGAAGCTTTCTTT; CDR3aa: CASSLTRVNTEAFF
v_gene: TRBV29-1; abundance: many; j_gene: TRBJ2-1; d_gene: -; CDR3nt: TGCAGCGGGCAGGAGATTACTAATGAGCAGTTCTTC; CDR3aa: CSGQEITNEQFF
v_gene: TRBV5-1; abundance: few; j_gene: TRBJ1-2; d_gene: -; CDR3nt: TGCGCCAGCAGCTGGGGACTGAGTCTCTATGGCTACACCTTC; CDR3aa: CASSWGLSLYGYTF
v_gene: TRBV7-9; abundance: -; j_gene: TRBJ2-1; d_gene: -; CDR3nt: TGTGCCAGCAGCTCCCCTCTAGGAGGGGGCGCATACAATGAGCAGTTCTTC; CDR3aa: CASSSPLGGGAYNEQFF
v_gene: TRBV7-2; abundance: -; j_gene: TRBJ2-3; d_gene: -; CDR3nt: TGTGCCAGCAGTTCCTTTAGCACAGATACGCAGTATTTT; CDR3aa: CASSSFSTDTQYF
v_gene: TRBV5-1; abundance: -; j_gene: TRBJ1-2; d_gene: -; CDR3nt: TGCGCCAGCAGCCCGCTGGCGGATTTTGGTGGCTACACCTTC; CDR3aa: CASSPLADFGGYTF
v_gene: TRBV7-6; abundance: -; j_gene: TRBJ2-3; d_gene: -; CDR3nt: TGTGCCAGCAGCGCCGGAAATACGCAGTATTTT; CDR3aa: CASSAGNTQYF
v_gene: TRBV27; abundance: many; j_gene: TRBJ2-3; d_gene: -; CDR3nt: TGTGCCAGCAGTTTGGAACAGGGAGGGAGAACAGATACGCAGTATTTT; CDR3aa: CASSLEQGGRTDTQYF